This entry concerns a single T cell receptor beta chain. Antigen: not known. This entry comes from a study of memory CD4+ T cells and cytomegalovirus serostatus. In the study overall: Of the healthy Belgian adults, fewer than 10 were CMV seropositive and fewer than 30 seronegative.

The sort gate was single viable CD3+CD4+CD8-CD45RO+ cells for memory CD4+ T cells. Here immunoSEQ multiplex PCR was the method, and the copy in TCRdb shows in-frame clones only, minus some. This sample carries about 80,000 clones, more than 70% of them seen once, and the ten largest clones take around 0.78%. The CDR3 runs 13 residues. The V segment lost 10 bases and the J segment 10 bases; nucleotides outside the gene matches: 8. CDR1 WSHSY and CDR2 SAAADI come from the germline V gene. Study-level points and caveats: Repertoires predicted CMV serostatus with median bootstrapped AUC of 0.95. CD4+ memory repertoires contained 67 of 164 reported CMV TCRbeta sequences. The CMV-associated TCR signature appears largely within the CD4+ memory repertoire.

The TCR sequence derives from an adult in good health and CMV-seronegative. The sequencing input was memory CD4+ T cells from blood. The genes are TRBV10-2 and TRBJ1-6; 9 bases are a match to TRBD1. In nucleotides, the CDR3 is TGCGCCAAACCGGGACAGGGAATCTCACCCCTCCACTTT. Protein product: CAKPGQGISPLHF.